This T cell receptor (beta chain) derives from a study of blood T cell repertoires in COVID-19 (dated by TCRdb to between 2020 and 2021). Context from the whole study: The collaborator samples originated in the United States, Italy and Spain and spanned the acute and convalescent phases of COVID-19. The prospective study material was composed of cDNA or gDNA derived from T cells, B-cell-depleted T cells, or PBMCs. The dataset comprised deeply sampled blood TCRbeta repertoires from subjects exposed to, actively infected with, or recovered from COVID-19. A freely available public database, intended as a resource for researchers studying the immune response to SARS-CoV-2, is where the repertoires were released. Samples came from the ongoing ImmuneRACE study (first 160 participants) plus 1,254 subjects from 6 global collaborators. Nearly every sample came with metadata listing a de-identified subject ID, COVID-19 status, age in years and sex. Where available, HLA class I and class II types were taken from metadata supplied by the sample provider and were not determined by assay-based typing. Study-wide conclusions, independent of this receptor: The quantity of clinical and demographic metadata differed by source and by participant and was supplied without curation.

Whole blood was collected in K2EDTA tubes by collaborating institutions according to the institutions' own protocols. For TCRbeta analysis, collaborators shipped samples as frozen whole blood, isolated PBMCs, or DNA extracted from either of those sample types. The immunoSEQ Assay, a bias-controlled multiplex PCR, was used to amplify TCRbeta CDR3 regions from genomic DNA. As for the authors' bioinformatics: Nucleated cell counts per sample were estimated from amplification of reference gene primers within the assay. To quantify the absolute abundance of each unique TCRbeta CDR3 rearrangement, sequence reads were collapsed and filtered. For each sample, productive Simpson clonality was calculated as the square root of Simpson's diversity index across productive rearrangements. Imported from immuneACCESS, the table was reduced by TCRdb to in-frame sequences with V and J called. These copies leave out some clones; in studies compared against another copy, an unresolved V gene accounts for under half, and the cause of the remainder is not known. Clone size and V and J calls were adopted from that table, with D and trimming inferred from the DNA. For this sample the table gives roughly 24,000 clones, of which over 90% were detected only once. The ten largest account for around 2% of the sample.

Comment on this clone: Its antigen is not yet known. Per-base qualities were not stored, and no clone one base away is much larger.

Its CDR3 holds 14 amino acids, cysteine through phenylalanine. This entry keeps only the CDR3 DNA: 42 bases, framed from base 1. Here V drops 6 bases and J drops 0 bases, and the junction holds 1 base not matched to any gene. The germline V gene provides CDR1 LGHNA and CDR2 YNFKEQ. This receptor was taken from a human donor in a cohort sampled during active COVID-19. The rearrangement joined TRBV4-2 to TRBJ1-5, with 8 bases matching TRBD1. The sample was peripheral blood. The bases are TGTGCCAGCAGGGACAGGGCTAGCAATCAGCCCCAGCATTTT. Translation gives CASRDRASNQPQHF.